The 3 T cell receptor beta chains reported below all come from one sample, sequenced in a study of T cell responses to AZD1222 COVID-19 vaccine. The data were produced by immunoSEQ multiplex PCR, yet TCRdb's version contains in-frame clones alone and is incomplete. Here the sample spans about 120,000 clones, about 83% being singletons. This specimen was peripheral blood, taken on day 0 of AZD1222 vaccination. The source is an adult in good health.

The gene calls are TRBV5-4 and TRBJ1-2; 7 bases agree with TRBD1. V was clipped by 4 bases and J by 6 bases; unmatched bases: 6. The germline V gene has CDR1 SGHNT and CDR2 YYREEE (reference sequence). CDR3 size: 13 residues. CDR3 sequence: CASSEGALDGYTF. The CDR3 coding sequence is TGTGCCAGCAGCGAGGGGGCGCTTGATGGCTACACCTTC.

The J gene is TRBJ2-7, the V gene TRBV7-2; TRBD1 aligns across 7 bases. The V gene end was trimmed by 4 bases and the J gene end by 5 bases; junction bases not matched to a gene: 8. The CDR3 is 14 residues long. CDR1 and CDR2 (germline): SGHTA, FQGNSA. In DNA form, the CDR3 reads TGTGCCAGCAGCTCCGACAGGGTAGCCAACGAGCAGTACTTC. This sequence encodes CASSSDRVANEQYF.

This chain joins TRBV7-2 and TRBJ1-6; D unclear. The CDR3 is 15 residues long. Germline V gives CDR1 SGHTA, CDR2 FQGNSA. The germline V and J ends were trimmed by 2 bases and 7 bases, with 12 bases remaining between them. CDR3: CASSLSKQHNSPLHF. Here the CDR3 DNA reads TGTGCCAGCAGCTTAAGTAAACAGCACAATTCACCCCTCCACTTT.